The 11 T cell receptor beta chains presented below share a single source sample, sequenced in a study of blood T cell repertoires in COVID-19. Assay used: immunoSEQ multiplex PCR; TCRdb lists only in-frame clones, some missing. The data hold 55,000 to 80,000 clones, with around 80% observed a single time. Sequencing input: peripheral blood. These receptor sequences come from a man aged 55-75 years with COVID-19, enrolled during active disease.

The sample holds one count of this clone. The V and J genes are TRBV6-6 and TRBJ2-3; D gene uncertain. The CDR3 has 11 amino acids. Germline V gene lookup returns CDR1 MNHNY and CDR2 SVGAGI (reference sequence). V was shortened by 4 bases and J by 5 bases, with 4 bases between the two germline ends. The CDR3 spells CASSFGDTQYF. CDR3 DNA sequence: TGTGCCAGCAGTTTCGGAGATACGCAGTATTTT.

This chain uses TRBV5-1 with TRBJ2-5; 7 nucleotides agree with TRBD1. Germline loops: CDR1 SGHRS, CDR2 YFSETQ. Unmatched junction bases numbered 4, after V lost 2 bases and J lost 3 bases. The CDR3 is 14 residues long. In DNA form, the CDR3 reads TGCGCCAGCAGCTTCGGGACAGTTAAAGAGACCCAGTACTTC. Its translation: CASSFGTVKETQYF.

CDR3 protein: CASSPPGRAYGYTF. CDR3 sequence (DNA): TGTGCCAGCAGTCCCCCCGGGCGGGCCTATGGCTACACCTTC. The chain combines TRBV28 with TRBJ1-2; D is unclear. The CDR3 covers 14 residues. Germline CDR1 is MDHEN and CDR2 is SYDVKM. V gave up 5 bases and J gave up 4 bases, with 14 bases separating them.

This chain connects TRBV12-5 to TRBJ1-2; 7 positions match TRBD1. The CDR3 covers 14 residues. The junction had 9 bases not matched to a gene; V was cut back by 6 bases and J by 5 bases. Germline assignment: CDR1 LGHNT and CDR2 FRNRAP. The CDR3 protein is CASGGTGAGYGYTF. The CDR3 DNA sequence: TGTGCTAGTGGGGGCACAGGGGCCGGGTATGGCTACACCTTC.

V usage is TRBV6-1 and J usage is TRBJ2-3; 7 bases map to TRBD1. Germline V gives CDR1 MNHNS, CDR2 SASEGT. The trim removed 5 bases at V and 5 bases at J, leaving 7 bases unmatched. The length of the CDR3 is 14 residues. CDR3 in amino acids: CASSSQGVRDTQYF. The DNA of the CDR3 is TGTGCCAGCAGTTCCCAGGGGGTGAGAGATACGCAGTATTTT.

This chain links TRBV6-5 with TRBJ2-7; TRBD1 matches 9 bases. The CDR3 is 14 amino acids. V shed 6 bases, J shed 2 bases, and the junction held 5 bases outside the gene matches. The V gene's germline CDR1 is MNHEY and CDR2 SVGAGI. The DNA of the CDR3 is TGTGCCAGCAGGGCCGGGACAGGGCCCTACGAGCAGTACTTC. Protein: CASRAGTGPYEQYF.

This chain connects TRBV2 to TRBJ1-2, with D uncertain. The CDR3 runs 12 residues. Germline values: CDR1 SNHLY, CDR2 FYNNEI. Trimming left V 4 bases short and J 5 bases short, with 8 bases between. In nucleotides, the CDR3 is TGTGCCAGCAGTGGACTGGATTATGGCTACACCTTC. As protein: CASSGLDYGYTF.

The rearrangement joins TRBV7-3 to TRBJ1-1, with no clear D. With 4 bases removed from V and 1 base from J, the gap between germline ends came to 10 bases. The CDR3 length is 14 residues. CDR1 is SGHTA, CDR2 FQGTGA, per germline. Here the CDR3 reads CASSSGSGNTEAFF. The DNA for the CDR3 is TGTGCCAGCAGCTCCGGATCAGGGAACACTGAAGCTTTCTTT.

This clone came up a few times. The J gene is TRBJ1-4, the V gene TRBV5-1, with a weak D call TRBD1 (6 bases). CDR3 size: 14 residues. Germline V gene sequence: CDR1 SGHRS, CDR2 YFSETQ. Deletions cut 2 bases from V and 8 bases from J, with 13 bases between. The DNA for the CDR3 is TGCGCCAGCAGCTTTGGTGCAGGGGAGGAAAAACTGTTTTTT. Residues: CASSFGAGEEKLFF. The entire variable domain, with the rest obtained from reference TRBV5-1 and TRBJ1-4, is as follows: KAGVTQTPRYLIKTRGQQVTLSCSPISGHRSVSWYQQTPGQGLQFLFEYFSETQRNKGNFPGRFSGRQFSNSRSEMNVSTLELGDSALYLCASSFGAGEEKLFFGSGTQLSVL.

The rearrangement uses TRBV15 and TRBJ2-7, with 7 bases matching TRBD2. V dropped 5 bases and J dropped 2; count of bases not matched to a gene: 9. Looked up from germline, CDR1 is LNHNV and CDR2 is YYDKDF (reference sequence). This CDR3 comprises 15 residues. CDR3 in amino acids: CATSPGGYSTYEQYF. The CDR3 region has the DNA TGTGCCACCAGCCCCGGGGGGTACAGTACCTACGAGCAGTACTTC.

The chain joins TRBV11-3 to TRBJ2-1; 12 nucleotides agree with TRBD2. This CDR3 has 16 amino acids. V was pared by 5 bases and J by 6 bases, with 8 bases of the junction left unmatched. Looked up from germline, CDR1 is SGHNT and CDR2 is YENEEA. Here the CDR3 DNA reads TGTGCCAGCAGCGTACTAGCGGGAGGTCTCCTCAATGAGCAGTTCTTC. It translates to CASSVLAGGLLNEQFF.